A selection of T cell receptor beta chains follows, all from one sample in a study of blood T cell repertoires in COVID-19. The table came from immunoSEQ multiplex PCR; TCRdb's copy has only in-frame clones and leaves some out. This table has 200,000 to 300,000 clones, approximately 89% appearing once. The sample was peripheral blood. The receptors were gathered from a woman between 50 and 59 years old with acute or convalescent COVID-19. Each CDR3 is given with its conserved first and last residue. A D gene is named only where the DNA matches it firmly. Size tells how often a clone was seen (once, few, many) or the class of an expanded clone, and some rows leave it out.

abundance: once
j_gene: TRBJ1-6
d_gene: TRBD1
v_gene: TRBV29-1
CDR3aa: CSVRQGFDSPLHF
CDR3nt: TGCAGCGTTAGACAGGGTTTTGATTCACCCCTCCACTTT

abundance: -
j_gene: TRBJ1-5
d_gene: TRBD1
v_gene: TRBV27
CDR3aa: CASSLDRGPNQPQHF
CDR3nt: TGTGCCAGCAGTTTGGACAGGGGCCCCAATCAGCCCCAGCATTTT

abundance: few
j_gene: TRBJ2-7
d_gene: TRBD1
v_gene: TRBV15
CDR3aa: CATGRDREAYEQYF
CDR3nt: TGTGCCACCGGGCGGGACAGGGAGGCCTACGAGCAGTACTTC

abundance: -
j_gene: TRBJ1-1
d_gene: -
v_gene: TRBV10-3
CDR3aa: CAISQQGLNTEAFF
CDR3nt: TGTGCCATCAGCCAACAGGGCCTGAACACTGAAGCTTTCTTT

abundance: -
j_gene: TRBJ2-7
d_gene: TRBD2
v_gene: TRBV10-1
CDR3aa: CASSKAGGLDEQYF
CDR3nt: TGCGCCAGCAGTAAAGCGGGAGGGCTCGACGAGCAGTACTTC

abundance: -
j_gene: TRBJ2-1
d_gene: TRBD1
v_gene: TRBV27
CDR3aa: CASSLDRDRGGQFF
CDR3nt: TGTGCCAGCAGTTTAGACCGGGACAGGGGCGGGCAGTTCTTC

abundance: -
j_gene: TRBJ2-1
d_gene: TRBD2
v_gene: TRBV7-7
CDR3aa: CASSPETSGSYEQFF
CDR3nt: TGTGCCAGCAGCCCGGAGACTAGCGGGAGCTATGAGCAGTTCTTC

abundance: -
j_gene: TRBJ1-5
d_gene: -
v_gene: TRBV12-3/TRBV12-4
CDR3aa: CASSYSSNQPQHF
CDR3nt: TGTGCCAGCAGTTACAGTAGCAATCAGCCCCAGCATTTT

abundance: -
j_gene: TRBJ2-3
d_gene: -
v_gene: TRBV6-2/TRBV6-3
CDR3aa: CASSYTSEQDTQYF
CDR3nt: TGTGCCAGCAGTTACACGTCTGAGCAAGATACGCAGTATTTT

abundance: -
j_gene: TRBJ2-7
d_gene: -
v_gene: TRBV5-8
CDR3aa: CASSFRTNDYEQYF
CDR3nt: TGTGCCAGCAGCTTTCGGACTAACGACTACGAGCAGTACTTC

abundance: -
j_gene: TRBJ1-1
d_gene: TRBD1
v_gene: TRBV9
CDR3aa: CASSTRTGPNSEAFF
CDR3nt: TGTGCCAGCAGCACCCGGACAGGGCCGAACTCTGAAGCTTTCTTT

abundance: -
j_gene: TRBJ1-5
d_gene: -
v_gene: TRBV5-1
CDR3aa: CASSLVTGRNQPQHF
CDR3nt: TGCGCCAGCAGCTTGGTGACAGGACGCAATCAGCCCCAGCATTTT

abundance: -
j_gene: TRBJ1-1
d_gene: -
v_gene: TRBV5-1
CDR3aa: CASSLGPMGGTEAFF
CDR3nt: TGCGCCAGCAGCTTGGGTCCGATGGGGGGCACTGAAGCTTTCTTT

abundance: -
j_gene: TRBJ2-1
d_gene: -
v_gene: TRBV27
CDR3aa: CASSLKRGEQFF
CDR3nt: TGTGCCAGCAGTTTAAAAAGGGGTGAGCAGTTCTTC

abundance: -
j_gene: TRBJ2-7
d_gene: -
v_gene: TRBV5-5
CDR3aa: CASSLAGTGYEQYF
CDR3nt: TGTGCCAGCAGCTTGGCCGGGACTGGCTACGAGCAGTACTTC

abundance: -
j_gene: TRBJ1-2
d_gene: TRBD1
v_gene: TRBV24-1
CDR3aa: CATSDTGQGYGYTF
CDR3nt: TGTGCCACCAGTGACACTGGACAGGGGTATGGCTACACCTTC

abundance: -
j_gene: TRBJ2-7
d_gene: TRBD1
v_gene: TRBV7-9
CDR3aa: CASSSGTGETKQYF
CDR3nt: TGTGCCAGCAGCTCCGGGACAGGGGAAACTAAGCAGTACTTC

abundance: -
j_gene: TRBJ1-6
d_gene: TRBD1
v_gene: TRBV7-2
CDR3aa: CASSFSGQGNSPLHF
CDR3nt: TGTGCCAGCAGCTTTTCCGGACAGGGTAATTCACCCCTCCACTTT

abundance: -
j_gene: TRBJ2-1
d_gene: TRBD1
v_gene: TRBV10-2
CDR3aa: CASRRTGNYNEQFF
CDR3nt: TGCGCCAGCAGGAGGACAGGGAATTACAATGAGCAGTTCTTC

abundance: -
j_gene: TRBJ2-5
d_gene: TRBD1
v_gene: TRBV4-1
CDR3aa: CASRDAGGVYGETQYF
CDR3nt: TGCGCCAGCAGAGATGCAGGGGGCGTATATGGGGAGACCCAGTACTTC

abundance: once
j_gene: TRBJ2-2
d_gene: TRBD1
v_gene: TRBV7-8
CDR3aa: CASSFRDSPNTGELFF
CDR3nt: TGTGCCAGCAGCTTCCGGGACAGCCCGAACACCGGGGAGCTGTTTTTT

abundance: -
j_gene: TRBJ1-4
d_gene: -
v_gene: TRBV12-3/TRBV12-4
CDR3aa: CASSQGEKLFF
CDR3nt: TGTGCCAGCAGTCAGGGTGAAAAACTGTTTTTT

abundance: -
j_gene: TRBJ2-5
d_gene: -
v_gene: TRBV20-1
CDR3aa: CSASVGGLPQYF
CDR3nt: TGCAGTGCTAGTGTGGGAGGCCTGCCCCAGTACTTC

abundance: -
j_gene: TRBJ1-1
d_gene: TRBD1
v_gene: TRBV7-2
CDR3aa: CASSTRDSKVGFF
CDR3nt: TGTGCCAGCAGCACTCGGGACAGCAAGGTTGGGTTCTTT

abundance: -
j_gene: TRBJ1-5
d_gene: -
v_gene: TRBV7-9
CDR3aa: CASSLGGGNQPQHF
CDR3nt: TGTGCCAGCAGCTTAGGCGGCGGCAATCAGCCCCAGCATTTT

abundance: -
j_gene: TRBJ2-1
d_gene: -
v_gene: TRBV7-3
CDR3aa: CASSSEGIYEQFF
CDR3nt: TGTGCCAGCAGCTCTGAGGGTATCTATGAGCAGTTCTTC

abundance: -
j_gene: TRBJ2-5
d_gene: TRBD2
v_gene: TRBV4-3
CDR3aa: CASSQLLAGDGETQYF
CDR3nt: TGCGCCAGCAGCCAACTTCTAGCGGGAGACGGGGAGACCCAGTACTTC

abundance: -
j_gene: TRBJ1-1
d_gene: -
v_gene: TRBV11-1
CDR3aa: CASSLDLQGDLTEAFF
CDR3nt: TGTGCCAGCAGCTTAGACCTACAGGGTGATTTAACTGAAGCTTTCTTT

abundance: -
j_gene: TRBJ2-5
d_gene: TRBD2
v_gene: TRBV9
CDR3aa: CASSPGGTQYF
CDR3nt: TGTGCCAGCAGCCCGGGGGGGACCCAGTACTTC

abundance: -
j_gene: TRBJ2-1
d_gene: -
v_gene: TRBV15
CDR3aa: CATKREAVSYNEQFF
CDR3nt: TGTGCCACAAAGAGGGAAGCGGTCTCCTACAATGAGCAGTTCTTC

abundance: -
j_gene: TRBJ2-3
d_gene: -
v_gene: TRBV27
CDR3aa: CASSPTHRVDTQYF
CDR3nt: TGTGCCAGCAGTCCCACACACAGGGTAGATACGCAGTATTTT

abundance: once
j_gene: TRBJ2-1
d_gene: TRBD2
v_gene: TRBV10-3
CDR3aa: CAISEILAGGMNEQFF
CDR3nt: TGTGCCATCAGTGAGATTCTAGCGGGAGGAATGAATGAGCAGTTCTTC

abundance: -
j_gene: TRBJ2-2
d_gene: -
v_gene: TRBV6-2/TRBV6-3
CDR3aa: CASSYVQGSNTGELFF
CDR3nt: TGTGCCAGCAGTTACGTCCAGGGGTCGAACACCGGGGAGCTGTTTTTT

abundance: few
j_gene: TRBJ1-4
d_gene: TRBD1
v_gene: TRBV29-1
CDR3aa: CSVSGTVNEKLFF
CDR3nt: TGCAGCGTATCAGGGACAGTTAATGAAAAACTGTTTTTT

abundance: -
j_gene: TRBJ2-3
d_gene: TRBD2
v_gene: TRBV7-2
CDR3aa: CASSSLAGVKDTQYF
CDR3nt: TGTGCCAGCAGCTCCCTAGCGGGAGTGAAAGATACGCAGTATTTT